This note documents a single TCR beta chain sequence. The data stem from a study of follicular helper T cells after annual influenza vaccination. TCRB sequencing was done at Survey resolution level. Clones were sequenced by immunoSEQ multiplex PCR, and TCRdb holds only the in-frame ones, with some missing. The data hold 13,000 or so clones, with about 80% observed a single time. Time point noted: 2015-2016 season, pre-vaccination. Subjects lived in the community and lacked influenza vaccine within the prior 6 months. The V end lost 8 bases, the J end lost 5 bases, and 14 bases lay between the germline ends. Germline V gene lookup returns CDR1 SQVTM and CDR2 ANQGSEA. The CDR3 spans 12 residues.

The sequence came from an adult who received the influenza vaccine. The sequencing used CXCR5+ CD38- circulating T follicular helper cells from blood, collected on the day of influenza vaccination. The subset is: circulating Tfh, non-naive CD4+CXCR5+PD-1+ (ICOS+CD38+ or ICOS-CD38-). The V and J genes are TRBV29-1 and TRBJ2-3, with D possibly being TRBD2 (6 bases). CDR3 amino acids: CSLGWGGDTQYF. The CDR3 nucleotides read TGCAGCTTGGGATGGGGAGGAGATACGCAGTATTTT.